This T cell receptor (beta chain) was recorded in a study of neurological immune-mediated disorders. Input was 800,000 to 1,000,000 sorted T cells, either CD4+ or CD8+. This clonotype was found many times. The cDNA came from 5'RACE, which used 10-nucleotide random UMIs. TCRdb redid the calling of the 5' RACE reads with MiXCR, one entry per CDR3 protein. The sample includes approximately 38,000 distinct CDR3 sequences, approximately 10% seen only once; the top ten take around 4%. V shed 0 bases and J shed 9 bases, with 18 bases lying between them. The CDR3 spans 15 residues. CDR1 is MNHEY, CDR2 SVGAGI, per germline.

The chain combines TRBV6-5 with TRBJ2-7; D is unresolved. The receptor was derived from a woman younger than 45 with HTLV-1-associated myelopathy (HAM/TSP). Input material: CD4+ T cells from blood. The CDR3 reads CASSYSNTRLVGQYF. The CDR3 DNA is TGTGCCAGCAGTTACTCAAATACGCGGCTAGTTGGGCAGTACTTC.